This T cell receptor (beta chain) emerged from a study of T cells in Graves' hyperthyroidism and ophthalmopathy. Study-wide points: Onset of ophthalmopathy came a median roughly 6 months after the model predicted it. In blood, most of the thyroid clonotypes expanded above 0.001 were also present.

The V gene lost 5 bases and the J gene lost 2 bases, with 10 bases spanning the gap. The CDR3 is 13 residues long. TCR beta CDR3 sequences were amplified from RNA transcripts. The HTBI primer set drove a first-round RT-PCR of the TCR CDR3. MiXCR was run by TCRdb on the multiplex PCR reads, yielding one entry per CDR3 protein. Altogether roughly 300,000 distinct CDR3 sequences are present, about 25% being singletons, with the ten largest covering approximately 30%. This clonotype was observed at least ten times. The target antigen is unknown. The sequencing input was blood. This TCR came from a man aged 35 to 55 with Graves' hyperthyroidism that later progressed to Graves' ophthalmopathy. V is TRBV12-3 or TRBV12-4 and J is TRBJ2-7, with D unresolved. CDR3 nucleotides: TGTGCCAGCAGTCAAGGATCGCCCTACGAGCAGTACTTC. Its translation is CASSQGSPYEQYF.